This entry lists 2 T cell receptor beta chains sequenced from one sample in a study of T cell clones after liver transplantation. The data were produced by immunoSEQ multiplex PCR, yet TCRdb's version contains in-frame clones alone and is incomplete. Of roughly 62,000 clones in the sample, 70% were seen once. This specimen was CD4+ T cells from blood, taken at the approximately 15-month timepoint. All receptors derive from a human patient who received a liver transplant. The graft donor may be the source of some T cells.

This chain links TRBV13 with TRBJ2-7, with a possible D match to TRBD1 (5 bases). Per the germline V gene, CDR1 is PRHDT and CDR2 is FYEKMQ (reference sequence). Trimming removed 0 bases at V and 0 bases at J, with 18 bases between. This CDR3 is 18 amino acids long. The CDR3, as DNA: TGTGCCAGCAGCTTAGGCCAAGGGGTAGGGCAAAACTCCTACGAGCAGTACTTC. Encoded protein: CASSLGQGVGQNSYEQYF.

The genes are TRBV28 and TRBJ1-2, with a weak D call TRBD1 (6 bases). Trimming stripped 7 bases from V and 4 bases from J, with 13 bases between. The CDR3 consists of 13 residues. Looked up from germline, CDR1 is MDHEN and CDR2 is SYDVKM. The CDR3 DNA reads as TGTGCCAGCACCCGGGGGCAGGTCTATGGCTACACCTTC. Protein product: CASTRGQVYGYTF.